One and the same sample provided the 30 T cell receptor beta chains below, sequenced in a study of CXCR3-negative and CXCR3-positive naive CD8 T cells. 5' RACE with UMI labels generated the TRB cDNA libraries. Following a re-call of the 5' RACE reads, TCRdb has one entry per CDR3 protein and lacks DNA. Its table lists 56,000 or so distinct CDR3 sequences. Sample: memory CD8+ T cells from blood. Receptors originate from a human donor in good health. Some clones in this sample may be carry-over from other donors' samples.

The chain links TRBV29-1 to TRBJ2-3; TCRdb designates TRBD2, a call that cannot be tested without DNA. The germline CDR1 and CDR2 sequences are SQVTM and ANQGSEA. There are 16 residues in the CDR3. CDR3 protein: CSVGGPQGPPGDTQYF.

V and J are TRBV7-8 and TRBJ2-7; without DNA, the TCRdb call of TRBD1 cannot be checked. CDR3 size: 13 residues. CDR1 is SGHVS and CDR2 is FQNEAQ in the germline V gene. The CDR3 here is CASSYGQNYEQYF.

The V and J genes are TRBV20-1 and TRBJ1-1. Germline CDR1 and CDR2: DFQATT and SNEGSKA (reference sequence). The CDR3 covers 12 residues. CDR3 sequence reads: CSAYPMNTEAFF.

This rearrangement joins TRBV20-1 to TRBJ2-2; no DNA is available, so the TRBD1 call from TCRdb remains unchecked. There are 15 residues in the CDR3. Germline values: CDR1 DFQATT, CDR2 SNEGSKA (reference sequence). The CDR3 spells CSAIGRAGSAGELFF.

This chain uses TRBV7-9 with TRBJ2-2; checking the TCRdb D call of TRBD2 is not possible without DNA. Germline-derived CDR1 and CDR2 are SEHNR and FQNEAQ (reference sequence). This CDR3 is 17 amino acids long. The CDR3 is CASSTNSGGANTGELFF.

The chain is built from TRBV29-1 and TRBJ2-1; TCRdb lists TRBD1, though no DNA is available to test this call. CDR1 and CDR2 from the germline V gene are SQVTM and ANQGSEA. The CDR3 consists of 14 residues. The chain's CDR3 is CSVVPGQGANEQFF.

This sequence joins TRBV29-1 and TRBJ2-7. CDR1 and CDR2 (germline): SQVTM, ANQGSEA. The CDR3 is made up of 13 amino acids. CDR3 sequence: CSVEGSDLYEQYF.

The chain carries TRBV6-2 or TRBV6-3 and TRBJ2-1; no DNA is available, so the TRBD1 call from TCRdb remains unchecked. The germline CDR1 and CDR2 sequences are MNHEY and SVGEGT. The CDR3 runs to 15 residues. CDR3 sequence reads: CASSKRGSPYNEQFF.

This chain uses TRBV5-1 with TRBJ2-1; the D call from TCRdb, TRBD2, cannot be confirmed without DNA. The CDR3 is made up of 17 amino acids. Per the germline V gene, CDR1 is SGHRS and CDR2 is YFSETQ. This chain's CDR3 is CASSSPPGTSGIPEQFF.

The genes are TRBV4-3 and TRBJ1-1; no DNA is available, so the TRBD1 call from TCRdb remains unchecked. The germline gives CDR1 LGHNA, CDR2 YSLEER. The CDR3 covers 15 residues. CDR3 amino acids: CASSQDHGGGTEAFF.

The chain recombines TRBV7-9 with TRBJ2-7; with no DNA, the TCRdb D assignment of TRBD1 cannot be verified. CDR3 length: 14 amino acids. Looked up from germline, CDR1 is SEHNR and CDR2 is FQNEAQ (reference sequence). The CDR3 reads CASSLPDSAHEQYF. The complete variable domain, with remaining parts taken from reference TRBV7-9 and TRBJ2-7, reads DTGVSQNPRHKITKRGQNVTFRCDPISEHNRLYWYRQTLGQGPEFLTYFQNEAQLEKSRLLSDRFSAERPKGSFSTLEIQRTEQGDSAMYLCASSLPDSAHEQYFGPGTRLTVT.

CDR3: CASSYAIDGPRNEQFF. V is TRBV6-6 and J is TRBJ2-1. Germline V gives CDR1 MNHNY, CDR2 SVGAGI (reference sequence). The CDR3 spans 16 residues.

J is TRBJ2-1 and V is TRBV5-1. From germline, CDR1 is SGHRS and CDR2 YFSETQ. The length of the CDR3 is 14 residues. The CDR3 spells CASSLSLSYNEQFF.

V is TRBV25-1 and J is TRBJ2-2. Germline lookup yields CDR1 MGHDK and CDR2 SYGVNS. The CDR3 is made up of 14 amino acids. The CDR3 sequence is CASSDLGNTGELFF. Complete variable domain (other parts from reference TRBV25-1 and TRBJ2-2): EADIYQTPRYLVIGTGKKITLECSQTMGHDKMYWYQQDPGMELHLIHYSYGVNSTEKGDLSSESTVSRIRTEHFPLTLESARPSHTSQYLCASSDLGNTGELFFGEGSRLTVL.

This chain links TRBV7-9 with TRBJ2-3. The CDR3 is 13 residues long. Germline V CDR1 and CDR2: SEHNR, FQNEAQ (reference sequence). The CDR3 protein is CASSDVAEDTQYF.

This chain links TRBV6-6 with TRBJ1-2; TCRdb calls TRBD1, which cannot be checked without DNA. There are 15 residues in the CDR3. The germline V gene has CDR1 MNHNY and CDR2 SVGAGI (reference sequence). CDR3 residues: CASSTLGTGPYGYTF.

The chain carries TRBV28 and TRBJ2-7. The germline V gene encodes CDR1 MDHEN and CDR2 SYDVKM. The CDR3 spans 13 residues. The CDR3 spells CASTVAGSYEQYF.

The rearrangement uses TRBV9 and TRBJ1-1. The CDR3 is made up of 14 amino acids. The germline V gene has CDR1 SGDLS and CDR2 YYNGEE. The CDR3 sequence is CASSPSALNTEAFF.

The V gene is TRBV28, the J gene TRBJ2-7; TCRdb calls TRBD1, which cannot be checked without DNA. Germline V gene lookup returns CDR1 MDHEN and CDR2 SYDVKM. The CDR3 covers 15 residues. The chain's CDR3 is CASRLTAGTPYEQYF. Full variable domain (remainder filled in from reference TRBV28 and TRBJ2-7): DVKVTQSSRYLVKRTGEKVFLECVQDMDHENMFWYRQDPGLGLRLIYFSYDVKMKEKGDIPEGYSVSREKKERFSLILESASTNQTSMYLCASRLTAGTPYEQYFGPGTRLTVT.

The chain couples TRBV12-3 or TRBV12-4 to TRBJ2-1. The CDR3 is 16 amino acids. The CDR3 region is CASSSGPSVSYNEQFF.

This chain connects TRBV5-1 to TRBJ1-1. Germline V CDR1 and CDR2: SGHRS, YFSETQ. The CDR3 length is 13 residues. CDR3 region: CASSLDRDTEAFF.

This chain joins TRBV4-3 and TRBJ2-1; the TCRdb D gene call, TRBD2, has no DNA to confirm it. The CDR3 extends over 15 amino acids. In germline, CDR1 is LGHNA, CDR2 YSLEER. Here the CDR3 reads CASSPSSGGQYEQFF.

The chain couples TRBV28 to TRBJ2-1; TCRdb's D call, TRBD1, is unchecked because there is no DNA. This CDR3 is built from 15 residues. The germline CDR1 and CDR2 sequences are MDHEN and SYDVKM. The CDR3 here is CAIEEGAGSYNEQFF.

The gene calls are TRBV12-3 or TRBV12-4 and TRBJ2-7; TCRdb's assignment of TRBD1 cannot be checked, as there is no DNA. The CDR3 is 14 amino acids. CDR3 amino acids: CASKLGQNSYEQYF.

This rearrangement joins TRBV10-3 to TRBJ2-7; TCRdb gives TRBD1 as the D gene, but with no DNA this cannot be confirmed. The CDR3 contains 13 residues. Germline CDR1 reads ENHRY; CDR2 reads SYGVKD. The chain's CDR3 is CAITPQESYEQYF.

CDR3 loop: CASSPMNTEAFF. The rearrangement joins TRBV7-2 to TRBJ1-1. There are 12 residues in the CDR3. CDR1 is SGHTA and CDR2 is FQGNSA in the germline V gene.

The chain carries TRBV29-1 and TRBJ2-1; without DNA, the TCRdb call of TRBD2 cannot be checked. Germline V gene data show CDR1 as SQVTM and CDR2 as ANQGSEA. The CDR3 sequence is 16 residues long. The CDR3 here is CSVIGLAGGGYNEQFF.

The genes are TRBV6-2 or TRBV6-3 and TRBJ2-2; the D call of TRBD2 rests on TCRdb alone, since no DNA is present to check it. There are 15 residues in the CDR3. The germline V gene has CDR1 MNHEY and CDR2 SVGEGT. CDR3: CASTASGGPTGELFF.

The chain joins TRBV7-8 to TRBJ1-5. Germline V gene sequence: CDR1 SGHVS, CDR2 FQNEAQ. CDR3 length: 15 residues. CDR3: CASSLYGESNQPQHF.

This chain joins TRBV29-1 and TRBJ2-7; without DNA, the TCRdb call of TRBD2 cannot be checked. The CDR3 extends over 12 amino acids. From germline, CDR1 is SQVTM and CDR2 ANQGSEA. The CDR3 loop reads CSAGTPSYEQYF.